This T cell receptor (beta chain) derives from a study of shared clonotypes between healthy human individuals. Note on this clone: Its specificity is not known.

There were no recent acute infections or vaccinations among the donors, who were healthy HIV-negative adults. Caucasian adults residing in Nashville, Tennessee made up all the donors. Trimming cost V 4 bases and J 5 bases; bases outside gene matches: 5. In germline, CDR1 is SGHDT, CDR2 YYEEEE. There are 16 residues in the CDR3. General observations from the study: Having only a few donors restricted how much genetic and exposure-history diversity was captured. The study found roughly 5% of naive CD4 clonotypes shared across several donors.

Only in-frame clones appear in the TCRdb table, and some are missing; sequencing was by immunoSEQ multiplex PCR. The data show over a million clones, around 74% seen once. The source is a man between 18 and 35 years old in good health. The sample was memory CD4+ T cells sorted from blood. Subset here: CD45RA-negative fraction. This rearrangement joins TRBV5-6 to TRBJ2-1; TRBD2 matches at 14 bases. CDR3 protein: CASSLRTSGGNNEQFF. CDR3 DNA sequence: TGTGCCAGCAGCCTAAGGACTAGCGGGGGGAACAATGAGCAGTTCTTC.